This entry lists 29 T cell receptor beta chains sequenced from one sample in a study of T cell changes during pregnancy in multiple sclerosis (dated by TCRdb to about 2019). Library method: the immunoSEQ multiplex PCR assay. What TCRdb holds here is the immuneACCESS table cut down to in-frame rearrangements. Part of the clones is not present; checked against another copy, under half of the missing clones reflect an unresolved V gene, and the others are unexplained. Present in this sample are 65,000 to 80,000 clones, around nine tenths of which were seen just once. The ten most abundant clones make up roughly 0.21% of the sample. Sample: CD4+ T cells from peripheral blood mononuclear cells, taken before pregnancy. These receptors all stem from a female donor with multiple sclerosis, enrolled in a pregnancy study.

The genes are TRBV30 and TRBJ1-5; 7 nucleotides match TRBD1. V shed 2 bases, J shed 6 bases, and the junction held 7 bases outside the gene matches. This CDR3 has 14 residues. Germline lookup yields CDR1 GTSNPN and CDR2 SVGIG (reference sequence). The CDR3 DNA is TGTGCCTGGAGTCTCGGGACAGTCGCTCAGCCCCAGCATTTT. Protein: CAWSLGTVAQPQHF.

The chain has TRBV6-5 and TRBJ2-1; 7 nucleotides line up with TRBD2. The CDR3 has 15 amino acids. The trim removed 4 bases at V and 4 bases at J, leaving 7 bases unmatched. Per germline, CDR1 MNHEY and CDR2 SVGAGI. CDR3 in amino acids: CASSSGLVRYNEQFF. CDR3 sequence (DNA): TGTGCCAGCAGTTCCGGACTAGTCAGGTACAATGAGCAGTTCTTC.

The CDR3 DNA reads TGTGCCAGCAGCTCTTCCGGGACTAGTCACGAGCAGTACTTC. Translation gives CASSSSGTSHEQYF. J is TRBJ2-7 and V is TRBV7-3; 8 bases fit TRBD2. CDR1 and CDR2 (germline): SGHTA, FQGTGA. V lost 4 bases and J lost 5; bases outside the gene matches: 7. The CDR3 totals 14 residues.

The chain combines TRBV6-4 with TRBJ1-6, with a weak D call TRBD1 (6 bases). CDR1 is MRHNA and CDR2 is SNTAGT in the germline V gene. This CDR3 is 15 amino acids long. The V gene lost 3 bases and the J gene lost 10 bases, with 16 bases spanning the gap. In DNA, the CDR3 is TGTGCCAGCAGTGAAATCGGCAGGGGAGGGTCACCCCTCCACTTT. It specifies CASSEIGRGGSPLHF.

The gene calls are TRBV10-3 and TRBJ2-7; unclear D gene. With 3 bases removed from V and 0 bases from J, the gap between germline ends came to 3 bases. Germline loops: CDR1 ENHRY, CDR2 SYGVKD. The CDR3 has 12 amino acids. The CDR3 region is CAISDSSYEQYF. For the CDR3, the DNA is TGTGCCATCAGTGACAGCTCCTACGAGCAGTACTTC.

J is TRBJ1-1 and V is TRBV19, with 8 bases that match TRBD1. The V segment lost 6 bases and the J segment 0 bases; nucleotides outside the gene matches: 6. CDR1 is LNHDA and CDR2 is SQIVND in the germline V gene (reference sequence). There are 15 residues in the CDR3. In nucleotides, the CDR3 is TGTGCCAGTAGCCCTAGACAGGGGATGAACACTGAAGCTTTCTTT. It specifies CASSPRQGMNTEAFF.

The gene calls are TRBV19 and TRBJ1-1, with 7 positions matching TRBD1. The V gene end was trimmed by 1 base and the J gene end by 4 bases; junction bases not matched to a gene: 3. In germline, CDR1 is LNHDA, CDR2 SQIVND (reference sequence). There are 14 residues in the CDR3. CDR3 region: CASSIVGDSTEAFF. CDR3 DNA: TGTGCCAGTAGTATAGTGGGGGACAGCACTGAAGCTTTCTTT.

The CDR3 DNA reads as TGCGCCAGCTTCAGACAGGAGGGCACAGATACGCAGTATTTT. Amino acid sequence: CASFRQEGTDTQYF. The genes are TRBV5-1 and TRBJ2-3; D is perhaps TRBD1 (6 bases). The CDR3 contains 14 residues. Germline V lookup: CDR1 SGHRS, CDR2 YFSETQ. The V gene lost 7 bases and the J gene lost 1 base, with 13 bases spanning the gap.

The rearrangement links TRBV7-3 to TRBJ2-3; 8 nucleotides match TRBD2. The J segment lost 5 bases and the V segment lost 1 base, leaving 8 bases of the junction unmatched. The V gene's germline CDR1 is SGHTA and CDR2 FQGTGA. The CDR3 is 16 amino acids. CDR3 DNA: TGTGCCAGCAGCTTAAGGGGCGGGAGGAATATAGATACGCAGTATTTT. The encoded protein is CASSLRGGRNIDTQYF.

This clone has just one count. This chain joins TRBV9 and TRBJ2-3; 9 bases are a match to TRBD2. This CDR3 is built from 16 residues. The J segment lost 4 bases and the V segment lost 5 bases, leaving 11 bases of the junction unmatched. Germline V gives CDR1 SGDLS, CDR2 YYNGEE. The CDR3 nucleotides read TGTGCCAGCAGGGTGGGTAGCGGGAGAGGGGCAGATACGCAGTATTTT. Its protein is CASRVGSGRGADTQYF.

This sequence joins TRBV6-6 and TRBJ2-1, with D possibly being TRBD1 (7 bases). Germline-derived CDR1 and CDR2 are MNHNY and SVGAGI (reference sequence). This CDR3 contains 14 residues. The ends were cut back, 6 bases at V and 0 bases at J, with 9 bases in the middle. The DNA of the CDR3 is TGTGCCAGCAGGCGGGACAGCTCCTACAATGAGCAGTTCTTC. Residues: CASRRDSSYNEQFF.

The chain employs TRBV6-5 and TRBJ2-3, with 9 bases aligning to TRBD1. Germline V gene lookup returns CDR1 MNHEY and CDR2 SVGAGI. Trimming at V came to 3 bases and at J to 13 bases, leaving 5 bases not matched to a gene. CDR3 size: 12 residues. The CDR3 loop is CASSYLQGAKYF. DNA for the CDR3: TGTGCCAGCAGTTATTTACAGGGGGCCAAGTATTTT.

This clone was observed once. The chain is built from TRBV30 and TRBJ2-2; TRBD1 aligns across 8 bases. V lost 0 bases to trimming and J lost 6 bases; unmatched junction nucleotides: 6. This CDR3 has 15 amino acids. The germline V gene has CDR1 GTSNPN and CDR2 SVGIG (reference sequence). The DNA for the CDR3 is TGTGCCTGGAGTGTACTCCAGGGGGCCCCCGGGGAGCTGTTTTTT. It codes for CAWSVLQGAPGELFF.

The V gene is TRBV7-2, the J gene TRBJ2-5, with 8 positions matching TRBD1. Germline CDR1 and CDR2: SGHTA and FQGNSA. The ends lost 1 base at V and 1 base at J; junction bases unmatched: 2. The CDR3 is made up of 15 amino acids. The CDR3 coding sequence is TGTGCCAGCAGCTTAGTGGGGACAGGCCAAGAGACCCAGTACTTC. Amino acids: CASSLVGTGQETQYF.

The chain combines TRBV7-8 with TRBJ2-7; TRBD1 might be the D (6 bases). The CDR3 is made up of 12 amino acids. V was cut by 8 bases and J by 3 bases, with 11 bases left in between. Germline V lookup: CDR1 SGHVS, CDR2 FQNEAQ. The CDR3 spells CASSPRGYEQYF. The CDR3 nucleotides are TGTGCCAGCTCTCCCAGGGGCTACGAGCAGTACTTC.

The chain combines TRBV28 with TRBJ1-1; a possible D gene is TRBD1 (5 bases). V was clipped by 6 bases and J by 1 base, with 9 bases between them. CDR3 length equals 13 residues. Germline CDR1 is MDHEN and CDR2 is SYDVKM. CDR3 nucleotide sequence: TGTGCCAGCAGCCGGGGGAGGAACACTGAAGCTTTCTTT. This translates into CASSRGRNTEAFF.

V usage is TRBV2 and J usage is TRBJ2-1; D is possibly TRBD2 (6 bases). The length of the CDR3 is 11 residues. The V gene lost 3 bases and the J gene lost 12 bases, with 9 bases spanning the gap. Germline V gene data show CDR1 as SNHLY and CDR2 as FYNNEI. The CDR3 DNA sequence: TGTGCCAGCAGTGACTGGGGGGTGCAGTTCTTC. Amino acid sequence: CASSDWGVQFF. Using reference TRBV2 and TRBJ2-1 for the parts outside the CDR3, the full variable domain is EPEVTQTPSHQVTQMGQEVILRCVPISNHLYFYWYRQILGQKVEFLVSFYNNEISEKSEIFDDQFSVERPDGSNFTLKIRSTKLEDSAMYFCASSDWGVQFFGPGTRLTVL.

Written as DNA, the CDR3 is TGTGCCAGCCGTGGGGGGGCCTCGAATTCACCCCTCCACTTT. Its translation is CASRGGASNSPLHF. This chain uses TRBV6-5 with TRBJ1-6; a weak D match, TRBD1 (6 bases). This CDR3 has 14 residues. Germline lookup yields CDR1 MNHEY and CDR2 SVGAGI. Trimming shortened V by 8 bases and J by 7 bases, and 15 bases separated the two germline ends.

The rearrangement links TRBV6-4 to TRBJ2-5; 7 bases align to TRBD1. With V trimmed by 7 bases and J by 0 bases, 8 bases remained unmatched. Germline V gene lookup returns CDR1 MRHNA and CDR2 SNTAGT. The CDR3 has 15 residues. Here the CDR3 reads CASTNTGTDQETQYF. The CDR3 coding sequence is TGTGCCAGCACCAACACCGGGACAGACCAAGAGACCCAGTACTTC.

J is TRBJ2-7 and V is TRBV9; 9 nucleotides agree with TRBD2. V was clipped by 5 bases and J by 5 bases; unmatched bases: 11. The CDR3 covers 15 residues. CDR1 and CDR2 from the germline V gene are SGDLS and YYNGEE. The CDR3 DNA is TGTGCCAGCAGTGACCCAAGCGGGAGGAGCAACGAGCAGTACTTC. This gives the protein CASSDPSGRSNEQYF. The full variable domain, its missing parts supplied by reference TRBV9 and TRBJ2-7, is DSGVTQTPKHLITATGQRVTLRCSPRSGDLSVYWYQQSLDQGLQFLIQYYNGEERAKGNILERFSAQQFPDLHSELNLSSLELGDSALYFCASSDPSGRSNEQYFGPGTRLTVT.

V usage is TRBV5-1 and J usage is TRBJ2-5, with D maybe TRBD1 (5 bases). The CDR3 sequence is 14 residues long. Germline V CDR1 and CDR2: SGHRS, YFSETQ. Trimming took off 4 bases at V and 4 bases at J, with 14 bases between the two ends. This CDR3 reads CASSPRTSRETQYF. The CDR3 DNA reads TGCGCCAGCAGCCCTCGGACAAGCCGAGAGACCCAGTACTTC. Drawing the rest from reference TRBV5-1 and TRBJ2-5, the complete variable domain is KAGVTQTPRYLIKTRGQQVTLSCSPISGHRSVSWYQQTPGQGLQFLFEYFSETQRNKGNFPGRFSGRQFSNSRSEMNVSTLELGDSALYLCASSPRTSRETQYFGPGTRLLVL.

The chain combines TRBV19 with TRBJ1-1; D possibly corresponds to TRBD1 (6 bases). The CDR3 consists of 15 residues. V was trimmed by 4 bases and J by 4 bases, leaving 16 bases between them. In germline, CDR1 is LNHDA, CDR2 SQIVND (reference sequence). The CDR3 nucleotides are TGTGCCAGTAGTAGACCCACAGGGTTGGCCACTGAAGCTTTCTTT. Protein sequence: CASSRPTGLATEAFF.

The chain is built from TRBV28 and TRBJ2-1; 11 bases align to TRBD2. Germline CDR1 and CDR2: MDHEN and SYDVKM. This CDR3 comprises 15 residues. Here the CDR3 reads CVSQMTSGEYNEQFF. In nucleotides, the CDR3 is TGTGTCAGTCAAATGACTAGCGGGGAATACAATGAGCAGTTCTTC.

The rearrangement uses TRBV27 and TRBJ2-5, with D perhaps matching TRBD1 (7 bases). The germline gives CDR1 MNHEY, CDR2 SMNVEV (reference sequence). V gave up 4 bases and J gave up 4 bases, with 19 bases separating them. The CDR3 has 16 amino acids. The CDR3 sequence is CASSSSGTAGGETQYF. CDR3 nucleotides: TGTGCCAGCAGTTCCTCCGGGACAGCCGGGGGAGAGACCCAGTACTTC.

V is TRBV11-2 and J is TRBJ2-7; tentatively, D is TRBD2 (5 bases). The CDR3 spans 17 residues. V lost 0 bases to trimming and J lost 3 bases, with 18 bases between them. Looked up from germline, CDR1 is SGHAT and CDR2 is FQNNGV. CDR3 sequence (DNA): TGTGCCAGCAGCTTAGATAAGGGTAGCGCACAGTACTACGAGCAGTACTTC. Protein product: CASSLDKGSAQYYEQYF. Filled out from reference TRBV11-2 and TRBJ2-7, the complete variable domain reads EAGVAQSPRYKIIEKRQSVAFWCNPISGHATLYWYQQILGQGPKLLIQFQNNGVVDDSQLPKDRFSAERLKGVDSTLKIQPAKLEDSAVYLCASSLDKGSAQYYEQYFGPGTRLTVT.

V and J are TRBV1 and TRBJ1-2; TRBD1, the D gene given by the table, was not confirmed from the DNA. TRBV1 corresponds to a pseudogene. There are 14 residues in the CDR3. The CDR3 DNA follows: TGCACCAGCAGACATGATCAGGCCAACTATGGCTACACCTTC. Translated, it gives CTSRHDQANYGYTF.

On this clone: Other nucleotide sequences in the sample specify the same CDR3. The gene calls are TRBV14 and TRBJ1-2; TRBD1 matches 10 bases. After removal of 3 bases from V and 2 bases from J, the junction contained 0 bases not matched to a gene. The CDR3 sequence is 14 residues long. From germline, CDR1 is SGHDN and CDR2 FVKESK. CDR3 region: CASSQDRGNYGYTF. DNA for the CDR3: TGTGCCAGCAGCCAGGACAGGGGGAACTATGGCTACACCTTC.

The chain links TRBV30 to TRBJ2-3; possible D gene TRBD2, 6 bases. V was clipped by 5 bases and J by 6 bases, with 15 bases between them. The CDR3 loop spans 13 amino acids. CDR1 and CDR2 from the germline V gene are GTSNPN and SVGIG (reference sequence). For the CDR3, the DNA is TGTGCCTGGGGGATACGTGGGGGGGATACGCAGTATTTT. It translates to CAWGIRGGDTQYF.

The chain uses TRBV19 and TRBJ2-7, with 8 nucleotides matching TRBD1. V dropped 5 bases and J dropped 5; count of bases not matched to a gene: 8. This CDR3 region has 14 residues. Germline CDR1 and CDR2: LNHDA and SQIVND (reference sequence). The CDR3 spells CASSLRTGLDEQYF. CDR3 nucleotide sequence: TGTGCCAGTAGTCTCCGGACAGGGCTCGACGAGCAGTACTTC.